The 7 T cell receptor beta chains reported below all come from one sample, sequenced in a study of blood T cell repertoires in COVID-19. Repertoires were generated with immunoSEQ multiplex PCR, while TCRdb's copy carries only in-frame clones and drops some. Counted here are around 250,000 clones, under 90% occurring once; the ten biggest clones make up roughly 15%. Material for sequencing was PBMCs or T cells enriched from blood (not recorded which). Every receptor here comes from a man aged 18 to 30 who had recovered from COVID-19.

This chain joins TRBV3-1 (or the pseudogene TRBV3-2) and TRBJ1-1; D perhaps matches TRBD1 (5 bases). V gave up 1 base and J gave up 1 base, with 16 bases separating them. CDR1 LGHDT and CDR2 YNNKEL come from the germline V gene (reference sequence). This CDR3 spans 17 amino acids. As DNA, the CDR3 is TGTGCCAGCAGCCAAGTCCCGCAGGGCCGATCGAACACTGAAGCTTTCTTT. Translating gives CASSQVPQGRSNTEAFF.

The rearrangement uses TRBV2 and TRBJ1-2; TRBD1 matches at 9 bases. This CDR3 contains 14 residues. The V gene's germline CDR1 is SNHLY and CDR2 FYNNEI. The V segment lost 8 bases and the J segment 7 bases; nucleotides outside the gene matches: 11. CDR3 region: CASPNGTGSGGYTF. In DNA form, the CDR3 reads TGTGCCAGCCCAAACGGGACAGGGAGCGGTGGCTACACCTTC.

This clone has only a few counts. V usage is TRBV5-1 and J usage is TRBJ2-4; TRBD1 matches at 9 bases. The CDR3 runs to 15 residues. V was clipped by 0 bases and J by 10 bases; unmatched bases: 8. The germline CDR1 and CDR2 sequences are SGHRS and YFSETQ. The CDR3 nucleotides are TGCGCCAGCAGCTTGGTAGGGGACAGGGTGGGGATTCAGTACTTC. Its translation is CASSLVGDRVGIQYF.

The V call is TRBV3-1 (or the pseudogene TRBV3-2), the J call TRBJ2-5; D is ambiguous. Germline V gives CDR1 LGHDT, CDR2 YNNKEL (reference sequence). The V end was cut by 0 bases, the J end by 5 bases, with 10 bases between. The CDR3 is 14 amino acids. This CDR3 reads CASSQDWVAETQYF. The CDR3 nucleotides are TGTGCCAGCAGCCAAGATTGGGTAGCCGAGACCCAGTACTTC.

The J gene is TRBJ1-4, the V gene TRBV30; 9 bases match TRBD1. The CDR3 has 15 residues. The germline CDR1 and CDR2 sequences are GTSNPN and SVGIG (reference sequence). The trim removed 0 bases at V and 7 bases at J, leaving 6 bases unmatched. The DNA for the CDR3 is TGTGCCTGGAGTGTCTCTAGGACAGGGGTTGAAAAACTGTTTTTT. Its protein is CAWSVSRTGVEKLFF.

The chain carries TRBV5-1 and TRBJ1-2; 7 nucleotides match TRBD1. The germline CDR1 and CDR2 sequences are SGHRS and YFSETQ. The CDR3 is made up of 17 amino acids. J lost 2 bases, V lost 4 bases, and 14 bases had no gene match. CDR3 amino acids: CASSAGQSLQDNYGYTF. DNA of the CDR3: TGCGCCAGCAGCGCGGGACAGAGCCTTCAAGACAACTATGGCTACACCTTC.

This clone occurred a few times. This sequence joins TRBV2 and TRBJ2-1; no definite D call. This CDR3 comprises 17 residues. V was trimmed by 0 bases and J by 0 bases, leaving 12 bases between them. Germline CDR1 SNHLY, CDR2 FYNNEI. CDR3 nucleotides: TGTGCCAGCAGTGAAGCGCTTGTCAGGTTCTCCTACAATGAGCAGTTCTTC. It specifies CASSEALVRFSYNEQFF.